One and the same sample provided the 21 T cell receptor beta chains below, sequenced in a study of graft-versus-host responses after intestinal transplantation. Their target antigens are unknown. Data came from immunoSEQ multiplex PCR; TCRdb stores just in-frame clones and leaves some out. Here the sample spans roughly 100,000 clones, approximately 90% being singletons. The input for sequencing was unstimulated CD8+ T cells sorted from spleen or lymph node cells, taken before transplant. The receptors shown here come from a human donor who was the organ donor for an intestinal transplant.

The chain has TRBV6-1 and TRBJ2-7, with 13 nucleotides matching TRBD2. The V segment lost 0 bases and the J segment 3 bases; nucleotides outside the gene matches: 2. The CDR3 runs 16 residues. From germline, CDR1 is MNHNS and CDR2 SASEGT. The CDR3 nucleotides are TGTGCCAGCAGTGAAGCTGGACTAGCGGGGGACTACGAGCAGTACTTC. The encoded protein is CASSEAGLAGDYEQYF.

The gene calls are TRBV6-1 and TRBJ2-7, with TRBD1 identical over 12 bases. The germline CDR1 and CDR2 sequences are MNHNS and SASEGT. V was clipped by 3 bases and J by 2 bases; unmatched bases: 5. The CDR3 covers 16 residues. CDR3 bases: TGTGCCAGCAGTGAGCACCGGGACAGGGGGCCCTACGAGCAGTACTTC. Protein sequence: CASSEHRDRGPYEQYF.

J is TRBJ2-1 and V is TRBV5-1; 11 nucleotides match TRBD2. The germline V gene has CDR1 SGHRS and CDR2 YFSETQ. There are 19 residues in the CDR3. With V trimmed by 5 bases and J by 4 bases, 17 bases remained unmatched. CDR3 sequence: CASSLFGLAGLEGYNEQFF. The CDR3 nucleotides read TGCGCCAGCAGTCTTTTCGGACTAGCGGGTCTTGAAGGGTACAATGAGCAGTTCTTC.

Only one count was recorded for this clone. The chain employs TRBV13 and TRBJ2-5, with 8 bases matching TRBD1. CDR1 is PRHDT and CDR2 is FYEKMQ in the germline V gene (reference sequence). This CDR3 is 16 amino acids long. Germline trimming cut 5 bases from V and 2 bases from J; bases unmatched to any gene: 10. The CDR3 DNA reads TGTGCCAGCAGCGAGGAAGGGACAGGATGGCAAGAGACCCAGTACTTC. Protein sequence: CASSEEGTGWQETQYF.

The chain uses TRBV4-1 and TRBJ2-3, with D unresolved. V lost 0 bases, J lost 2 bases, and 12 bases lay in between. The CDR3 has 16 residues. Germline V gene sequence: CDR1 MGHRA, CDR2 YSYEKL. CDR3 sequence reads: CASSQDGRYLTDTQYF. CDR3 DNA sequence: TGCGCCAGCAGCCAAGATGGCAGATATCTCACAGATACGCAGTATTTT.

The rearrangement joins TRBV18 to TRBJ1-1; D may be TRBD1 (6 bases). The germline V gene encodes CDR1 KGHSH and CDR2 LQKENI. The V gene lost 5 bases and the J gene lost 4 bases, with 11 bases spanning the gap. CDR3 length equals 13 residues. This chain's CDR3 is CASSTGIGTEAFF. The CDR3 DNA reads TGTGCCAGCTCAACAGGGATCGGCACTGAAGCTTTCTTT.

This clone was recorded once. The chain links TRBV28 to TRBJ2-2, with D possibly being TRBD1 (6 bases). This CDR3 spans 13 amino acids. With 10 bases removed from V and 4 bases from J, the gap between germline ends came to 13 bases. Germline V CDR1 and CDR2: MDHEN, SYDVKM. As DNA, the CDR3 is TGTGCCATGTTGGACAGCCCCACCGGGGAGCTGTTTTTT. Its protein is CAMLDSPTGELFF. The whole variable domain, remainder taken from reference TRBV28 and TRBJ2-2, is DVKVTQSSRYLVKRTGEKVFLECVQDMDHENMFWYRQDPGLGLRLIYFSYDVKMKEKGDIPEGYSVSREKKERFSLILESASTNQTSMYLCAMLDSPTGELFFGEGSRLTVL.

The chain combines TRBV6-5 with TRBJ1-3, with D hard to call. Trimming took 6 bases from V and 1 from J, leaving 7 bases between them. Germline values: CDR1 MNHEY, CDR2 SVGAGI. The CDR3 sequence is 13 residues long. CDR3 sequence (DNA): TGTGCCAGCAGCGTCTTATCTGGAAACACCATATATTTT. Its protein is CASSVLSGNTIYF.

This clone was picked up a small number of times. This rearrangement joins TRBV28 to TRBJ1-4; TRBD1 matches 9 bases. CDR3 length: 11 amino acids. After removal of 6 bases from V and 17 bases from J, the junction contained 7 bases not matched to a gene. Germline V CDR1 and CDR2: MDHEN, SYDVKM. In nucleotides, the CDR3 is TGTGCCAGCAGCGTCCGGGACAGGGCCTTTTTT. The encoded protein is CASSVRDRAFF.

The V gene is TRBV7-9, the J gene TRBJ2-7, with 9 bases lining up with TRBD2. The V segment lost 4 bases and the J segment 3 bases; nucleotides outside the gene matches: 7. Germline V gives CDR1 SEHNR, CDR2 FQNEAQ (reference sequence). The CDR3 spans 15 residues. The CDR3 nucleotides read TGTGCCAGCAGCTCACTAGCGGGTCCCGACTACGAGCAGTACTTC. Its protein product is CASSSLAGPDYEQYF.

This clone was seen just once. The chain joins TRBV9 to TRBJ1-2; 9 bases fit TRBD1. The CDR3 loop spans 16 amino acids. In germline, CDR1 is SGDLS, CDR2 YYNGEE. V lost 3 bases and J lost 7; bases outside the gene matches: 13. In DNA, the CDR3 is TGTGCCAGCAGCGGGCAACCGGGACAGGGCATTGGTGGCTACACCTTC. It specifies CASSGQPGQGIGGYTF.

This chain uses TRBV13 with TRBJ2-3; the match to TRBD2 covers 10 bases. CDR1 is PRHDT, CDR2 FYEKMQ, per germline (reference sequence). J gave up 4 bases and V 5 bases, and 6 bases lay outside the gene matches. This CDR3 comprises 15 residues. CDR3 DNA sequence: TGTGCCAGCAGCCAAAGCGGGGGGGCCCCAGATACGCAGTATTTT. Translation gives CASSQSGGAPDTQYF.

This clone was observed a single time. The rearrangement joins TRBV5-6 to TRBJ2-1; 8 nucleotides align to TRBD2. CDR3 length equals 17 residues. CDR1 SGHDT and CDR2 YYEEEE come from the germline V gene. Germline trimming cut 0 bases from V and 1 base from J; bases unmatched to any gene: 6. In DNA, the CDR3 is TGTGCCAGCAGCTTGGATCTTAGCGGGGCTTCCTACAATGAGCAGTTCTTC. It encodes CASSLDLSGASYNEQFF.

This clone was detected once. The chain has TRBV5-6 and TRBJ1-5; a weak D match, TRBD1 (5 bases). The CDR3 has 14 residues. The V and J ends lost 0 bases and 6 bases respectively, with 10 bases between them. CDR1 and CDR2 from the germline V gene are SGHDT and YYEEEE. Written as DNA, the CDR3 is TGTGCCAGCAGCTTGGGAGGAGGGGCTCAGCCCCAGCATTTT. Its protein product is CASSLGGGAQPQHF. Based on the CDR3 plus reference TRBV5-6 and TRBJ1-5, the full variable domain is DAGVTQSPTHLIKTRGQQVTLRCSPKSGHDTVSWYQQALGQGPQFIFQYYEEEERQRGNFPDRFSGHQFPNYSSELNVNALLLGDSALYLCASSLGGGAQPQHFGDGTRLSIL.

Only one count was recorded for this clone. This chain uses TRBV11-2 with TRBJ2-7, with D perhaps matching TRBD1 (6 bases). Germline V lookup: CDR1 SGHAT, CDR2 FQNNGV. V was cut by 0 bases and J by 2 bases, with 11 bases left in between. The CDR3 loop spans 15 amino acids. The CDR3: CASSLEGTPTYEQYF. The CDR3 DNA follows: TGTGCCAGCAGCTTAGAGGGGACACCAACCTACGAGCAGTACTTC.

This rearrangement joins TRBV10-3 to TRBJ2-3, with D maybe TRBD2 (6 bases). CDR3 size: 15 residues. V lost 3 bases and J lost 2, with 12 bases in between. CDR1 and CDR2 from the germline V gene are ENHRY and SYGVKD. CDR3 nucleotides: TGTGCCATCAGTGACGGGACTGGATACACAGATACGCAGTATTTT. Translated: CAISDGTGYTDTQYF.

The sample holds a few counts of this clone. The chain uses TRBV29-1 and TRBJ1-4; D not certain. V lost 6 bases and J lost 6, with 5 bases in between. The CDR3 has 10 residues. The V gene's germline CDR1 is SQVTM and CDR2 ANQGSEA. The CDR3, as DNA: TGCAGCGTCATTGATGAAAAACTGTTTTTT. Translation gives CSVIDEKLFF. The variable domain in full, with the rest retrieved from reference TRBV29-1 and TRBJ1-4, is SAVISQKPSRDICQRGTSLTIQCQVDSQVTMMFWYRQQPGQSLTLIATANQGSEATYESGFVIDKFPISRPNLTFSTLTVSNMSPEDSSIYLCSVIDEKLFFGSGTQLSVL.

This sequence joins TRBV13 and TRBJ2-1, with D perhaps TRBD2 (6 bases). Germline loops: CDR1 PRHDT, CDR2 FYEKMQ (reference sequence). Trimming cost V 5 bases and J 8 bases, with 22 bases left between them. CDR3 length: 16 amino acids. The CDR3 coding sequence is TGTGCCAGCAGCCATCGGGAGACCGGAGGCGCGGATGAGCAGTTCTTC. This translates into CASSHRETGGADEQFF.

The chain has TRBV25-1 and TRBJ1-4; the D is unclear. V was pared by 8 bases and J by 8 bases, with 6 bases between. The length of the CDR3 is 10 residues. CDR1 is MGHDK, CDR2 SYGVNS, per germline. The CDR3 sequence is CASVSEKLFF. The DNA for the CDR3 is TGTGCCAGCGTTAGCGAAAAACTGTTTTTT.

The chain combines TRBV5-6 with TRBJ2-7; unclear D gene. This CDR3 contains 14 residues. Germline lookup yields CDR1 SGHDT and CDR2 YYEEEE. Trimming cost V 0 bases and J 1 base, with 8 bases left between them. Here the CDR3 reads CASSLVTPSYEQYF. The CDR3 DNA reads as TGTGCCAGCAGCTTGGTAACTCCATCCTACGAGCAGTACTTC.

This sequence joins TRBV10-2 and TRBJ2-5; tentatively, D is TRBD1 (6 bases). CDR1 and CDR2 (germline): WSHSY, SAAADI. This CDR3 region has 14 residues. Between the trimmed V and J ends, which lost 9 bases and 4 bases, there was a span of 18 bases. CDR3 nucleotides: TGCGCCAGTCTAGCCGGGCCGACAGGAGAGACCCAGTACTTC. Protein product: CASLAGPTGETQYF.